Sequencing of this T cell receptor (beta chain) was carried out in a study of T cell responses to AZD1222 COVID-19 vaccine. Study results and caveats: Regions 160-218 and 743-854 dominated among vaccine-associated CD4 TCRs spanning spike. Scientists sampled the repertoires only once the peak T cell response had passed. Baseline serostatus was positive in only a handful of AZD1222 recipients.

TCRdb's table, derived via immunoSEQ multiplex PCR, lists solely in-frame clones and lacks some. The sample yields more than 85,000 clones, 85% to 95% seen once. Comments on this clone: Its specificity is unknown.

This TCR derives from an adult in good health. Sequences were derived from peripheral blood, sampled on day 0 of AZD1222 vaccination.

The CDR3 spells CASSQHRGVEQFF. In DNA form, the CDR3 reads TGCGCCAGCAGTCAACACAGGGGGGTTGAGCAGTTCTTC. The V and J genes are TRBV23-1 and TRBJ2-1; 8 bases are shared with TRBD1. TRBV23-1 is an ORF; its function is uncertain. V lost 2 bases and J lost 9; bases outside the gene matches: 3. The CDR3 is made up of 13 amino acids.